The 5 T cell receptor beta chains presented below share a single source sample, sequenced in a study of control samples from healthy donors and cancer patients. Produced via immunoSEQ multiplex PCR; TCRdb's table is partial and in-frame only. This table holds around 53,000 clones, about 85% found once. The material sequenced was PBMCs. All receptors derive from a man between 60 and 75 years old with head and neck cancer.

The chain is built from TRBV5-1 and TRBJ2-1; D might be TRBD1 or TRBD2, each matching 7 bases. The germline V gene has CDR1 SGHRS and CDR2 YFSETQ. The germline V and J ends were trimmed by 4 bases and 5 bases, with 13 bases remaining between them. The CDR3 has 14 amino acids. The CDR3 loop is CASSDPGGDNEQFF. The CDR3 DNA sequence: TGCGCCAGCAGCGATCCAGGGGGGGACAATGAGCAGTTCTTC.

This chain's CDR3 is CASSPRGATSGNTIYF. The CDR3 region has the DNA TGTGCCAGCAGCCCTCGGGGGGCGACCTCTGGAAACACCATATATTTT. This chain uses TRBV7-9 with TRBJ1-3, with D tentatively TRBD1 (6 bases). Germline V CDR1 and CDR2: SEHNR, FQNEAQ (reference sequence). CDR3 length equals 16 residues. The V end lost 5 bases, the J end lost 0 bases, and 14 bases lay between the germline ends.

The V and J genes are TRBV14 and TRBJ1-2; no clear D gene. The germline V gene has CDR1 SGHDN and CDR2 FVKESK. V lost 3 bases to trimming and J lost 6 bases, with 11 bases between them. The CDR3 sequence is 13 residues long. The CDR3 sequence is CASSQVLRDGYTF. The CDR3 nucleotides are TGTGCCAGCAGCCAGGTTTTAAGGGATGGCTACACCTTC.

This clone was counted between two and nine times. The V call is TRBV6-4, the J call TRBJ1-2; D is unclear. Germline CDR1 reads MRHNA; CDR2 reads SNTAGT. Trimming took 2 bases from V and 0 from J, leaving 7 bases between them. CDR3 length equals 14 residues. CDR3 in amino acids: CASSDGPSNYGYTF. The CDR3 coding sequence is TGTGCCAGCAGTGACGGACCCTCTAACTATGGCTACACCTTC.

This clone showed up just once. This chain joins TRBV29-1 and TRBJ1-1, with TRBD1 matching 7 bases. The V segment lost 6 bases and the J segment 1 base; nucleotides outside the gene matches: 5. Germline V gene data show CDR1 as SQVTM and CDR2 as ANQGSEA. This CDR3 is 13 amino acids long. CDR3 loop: CSVNRGGNTEAFF. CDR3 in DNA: TGCAGCGTAAACAGGGGAGGGAACACTGAAGCTTTCTTT.